This TCR beta chain derives from a study of blood T cell repertoires in COVID-19. Study information: T cells, B-cell-depleted T cells, or PBMCs provided the cDNA or gDNA that served as material.

The participants were between about 18 and 90 years old and came from some 23 US areas. Participant-reported clinical history was the basis for cohort assignment. Produced via immunoSEQ multiplex PCR; TCRdb's table is partial and in-frame only. The sample includes 200,000 to 250,000 clones, roughly four fifths of them seen just once. This clone was detected ten times or more. The sample contains more than one DNA sequence encoding this CDR3. The CDR3 is 14 amino acids. CDR1 is SGHTA, CDR2 FQGNSA, per germline. V was trimmed by 3 bases and J by 1 base, leaving 9 bases between them. The sample was PBMCs or T cells enriched from blood (not recorded which). This TCR was recovered from a woman aged 60-75 years who had recovered from COVID-19. The chain employs TRBV7-2 and TRBJ1-1; no clear D gene. This CDR3 reads CASSLGRGNTEAFF. The CDR3 DNA is TGTGCCAGCAGCTTGGGCCGGGGGAACACTGAAGCTTTCTTT.